The 7 T cell receptor beta chains presented below share a single source sample, sequenced in a study of TIL therapy for anti-PD-1-resistant metastatic lung cancer. This sample's time point: pre-treatment sample, taken before nivolumab and TIL therapy. The libraries were made with immunoSEQ v3. Sequenced by immunoSEQ multiplex PCR; TCRdb stores in-frame clones only, minus some. This table holds some 46,000 clones, less than 80% found once. The input for sequencing was blood, taken at baseline. These receptors were obtained from a man aged 65 to 85 with non-small cell lung cancer.

The chain carries TRBV5-4 and TRBJ2-1; possibly TRBD1 or TRBD2 for D (5 bases each). The CDR3 has 13 amino acids. Trimming stripped 2 bases from V and 6 bases from J, with 9 bases between. Per the germline V gene, CDR1 is SGHNT and CDR2 is YYREEE (reference sequence). The CDR3 sequence is CASSLGTFNEQFF. As DNA, the CDR3 is TGTGCCAGCAGCTTAGGGACCTTCAATGAGCAGTTCTTC.

The chain links TRBV10-3 to TRBJ2-2, with TRBD2 as a possible D gene (5 bases). Germline V gene sequence: CDR1 ENHRY, CDR2 SYGVKD. With 3 bases removed from V and 5 bases from J, the gap between germline ends came to 13 bases. The CDR3 is 15 amino acids. CDR3: CAISDLAKGTGELFF. In nucleotides, the CDR3 is TGTGCCATCAGTGACCTAGCCAAGGGAACCGGGGAGCTGTTTTTT.

V and J are TRBV4-3 and TRBJ1-4; D not resolved. With 2 bases removed from V and 3 bases from J, the gap between germline ends came to 7 bases. CDR1 LGHNA and CDR2 YSLEER come from the germline V gene. The CDR3 has 14 amino acids. CDR3 residues: CASSQNRANEKLFF. CDR3 coding DNA: TGCGCCAGCAGCCAAAACAGAGCTAATGAAAAACTGTTTTTT.

The chain joins TRBV12-5 to TRBJ2-2, with D maybe TRBD1 (5 bases). CDR1 LGHNT and CDR2 FRNRAP come from the germline V gene. The CDR3 is made up of 16 amino acids. Trimming took 0 bases from V and 0 from J, leaving 8 bases between them. This CDR3 is CASGLVEGANTGELFF. CDR3 nucleotides: TGTGCTAGTGGTTTGGTAGAAGGGGCGAACACCGGGGAGCTGTTTTTT.

The chain uses TRBV2 and TRBJ2-7; TRBD2 matches 9 bases. The CDR3 extends over 14 amino acids. V shed 7 bases and J 0 bases; nucleotides not matched to a gene: 4. Germline-derived CDR1 and CDR2 are SNHLY and FYNNEI. In DNA form, the CDR3 reads TGTGCCAGCAAGACTAGCGGCATCTCCTACGAGCAGTACTTC. It codes for CASKTSGISYEQYF.

The chain uses TRBV28 and TRBJ1-5, with 9 bases identical to TRBD1. Germline CDR1 is MDHEN and CDR2 is SYDVKM. The CDR3 totals 17 residues. Germline trimming cut 4 bases from V and 4 bases from J; bases unmatched to any gene: 11. The CDR3 spells CASSSGSTGGFNQPQHF. CDR3 bases: TGTGCCAGCAGTTCAGGATCGACAGGGGGTTTTAATCAGCCCCAGCATTTT. Together with reference TRBV28 and TRBJ1-5, the CDR3 gives the full variable domain: DVKVTQSSRYLVKRTGEKVFLECVQDMDHENMFWYRQDPGLGLRLIYFSYDVKMKEKGDIPEGYSVSREKKERFSLILESASTNQTSMYLCASSSGSTGGFNQPQHFGDGTRLSIL.

This clone has more than one count but fewer than ten. CDR3 amino acids: CATNRRGAGADTQYF. In DNA form, the CDR3 reads TGCGCCACTAACAGGAGGGGAGCCGGTGCAGATACGCAGTATTTT. The chain has TRBV10-2 and TRBJ2-3; D may be TRBD2 (6 bases). V was cut by 10 bases and J by 4 bases, with 21 bases left in between. This CDR3 has 15 residues. Per germline, CDR1 WSHSY and CDR2 SAAADI.